The source of this T cell receptor (beta chain) is a study of blood T cell repertoires in COVID-19. TCRdb's table, derived via immunoSEQ multiplex PCR, lists solely in-frame clones and lacks some. This table has over 100,000 clones, 60% to 85% appearing once. The CDR3 has 13 amino acids. Germline V lookup: CDR1 LGHNA, CDR2 YSLEER. The receptor comes from a human donor in a cohort sampled during active or convalescent COVID-19. The sample taken for sequencing was peripheral blood. The chain recombines TRBV4-3 with TRBJ1-4; D gene ambiguous. CDR3 sequence: CAITVPTNEKLFF. Written as DNA, the CDR3 is TGCGCAATCACAGTCCCAACTAATGAAAAACTGTTTTTT.